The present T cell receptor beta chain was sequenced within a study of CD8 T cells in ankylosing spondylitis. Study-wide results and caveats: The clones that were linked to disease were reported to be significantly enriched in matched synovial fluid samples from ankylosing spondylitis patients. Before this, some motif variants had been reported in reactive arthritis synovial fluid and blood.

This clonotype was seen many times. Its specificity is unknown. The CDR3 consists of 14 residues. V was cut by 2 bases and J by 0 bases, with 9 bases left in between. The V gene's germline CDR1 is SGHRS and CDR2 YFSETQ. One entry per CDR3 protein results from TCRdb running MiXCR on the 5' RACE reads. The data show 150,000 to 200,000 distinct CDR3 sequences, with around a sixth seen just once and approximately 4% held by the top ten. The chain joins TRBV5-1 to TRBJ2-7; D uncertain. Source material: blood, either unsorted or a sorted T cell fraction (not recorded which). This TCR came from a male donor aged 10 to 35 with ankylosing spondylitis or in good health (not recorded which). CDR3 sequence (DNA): TGCGCCAGCAGCTTACACGGCAGCTCCTACGAGCAGTACTTC. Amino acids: CASSLHGSSYEQYF.